This T cell receptor beta chain is from a study of T cells in Graves' hyperthyroidism and ophthalmopathy. Study-wide results and limits: Among thyroid clonotypes expanded above 0.001, most also appeared in blood.

Germline V gene sequence: CDR1 MNHNY, CDR2 SVGAGI (reference sequence). The CDR3 sequence is 14 residues long. Authors of the study amplified TCR beta CDR3 regions from RNA transcripts. RT-PCR in the first round (using the HTBI primer set) targeted the TCR CDR3. TCRdb re-called the multiplex PCR reads through MiXCR, storing one row per CDR3 protein. The table lists around 35,000 distinct CDR3 sequences, around half of them singletons. Remarks on this clonotype: Its antigen is unidentified. One junction end disagrees with the germline gene, perhaps due to a read error.

The clonotype originates from a woman aged 40 to 49 with Graves' ophthalmopathy. Sequencing was done on a sample of blood. The chain uses TRBV6-6 and TRBJ2-1; TRBD2 agrees at 9 bases. The CDR3, as DNA: TGTGCCGGCAGGGCGACTAGCGGCCCCTACGAGCAGTTCTTC. Encoded protein: CAGRATSGPYEQFF.